This T cell receptor beta chain stems from a study of cytomegalovirus exposure and HLA in healthy donors. Only a few counts were recorded for this clone. The CDR3 is 14 amino acids. Deletions cut 3 bases from V and 5 bases from J, with 11 bases between. CDR1 LNHDA and CDR2 SQIVND come from the germline V gene (reference sequence). The study ran its PCR with 60 Vbeta and 13 Jbeta primers. TCRdb keeps only in-frame clones here, not all; method: immunoSEQ multiplex PCR. The data show about 150,000 clones, around three quarters seen once. The J gene is TRBJ1-5, the V gene TRBV19; D is ambiguous. The sequenced material came from PBMCs. The source of this sequence is a man aged 35 to 55 in good health and CMV-seronegative. The CDR3 loop is CASSIRGKDQPQHF. The CDR3 DNA is TGTGCCAGTAGTATTAGAGGGAAAGATCAGCCCCAGCATTTT.